Listed here are 3 T cell receptor beta chains from one sample, sequenced in a study of T cells after yellow fever vaccination. TCRdb itself ran the 5' RACE reads through MiXCR, one entry per CDR3 protein. The profile shows more than 300,000 distinct CDR3 sequences, about 11% of them singletons. The sequencing used CD4+ T cells sorted from PBMCs, collected 45 days after the yellow fever booster vaccination. Every receptor here comes from a man aged 18 to 29 who received the YFV17D yellow fever vaccine.

The rearrangement links TRBV7-8 to TRBJ2-7; the D gene is possibly TRBD1 (6 bases). The CDR3 consists of 13 residues. The V and J ends lost 3 bases and 3 bases respectively, with 9 bases between them. Germline V gene lookup returns CDR1 SGHVS and CDR2 FQNEAQ. The CDR3 sequence is CASSFATGYEQYV. The CDR3 DNA reads as TGTGCCAGCAGCTTTGCGACAGGCTACGAGCAGTACGTC.

A few counts support this clonotype. This chain uses TRBV15 with TRBJ2-1; TRBD1 matches at 8 bases. Germline CDR1 LNHNV, CDR2 YYDKDF (reference sequence). The CDR3 contains 15 residues. After removal of 0 bases from V and 9 bases from J, the junction contained 7 bases not matched to a gene. CDR3 DNA: TGTGCCACCAGCAGAGAAAGCAGGGGGCTGGGTGAGCAGTTCTTC. Amino acid sequence: CATSRESRGLGEQFF.

The chain links TRBV6-5 to TRBJ2-3; D could derive from TRBD1 or TRBD2 (6 bases each). The CDR3 sequence is 15 residues long. Trimming took 2 bases from V and 3 from J, leaving 12 bases between them. The germline V gene has CDR1 MNHEY and CDR2 SVGAGI. This CDR3 is CASSYEGGITDTQYF. CDR3 DNA sequence: TGTGCCAGCAGTTACGAGGGGGGCATAACAGATACGCAGTATTTT.